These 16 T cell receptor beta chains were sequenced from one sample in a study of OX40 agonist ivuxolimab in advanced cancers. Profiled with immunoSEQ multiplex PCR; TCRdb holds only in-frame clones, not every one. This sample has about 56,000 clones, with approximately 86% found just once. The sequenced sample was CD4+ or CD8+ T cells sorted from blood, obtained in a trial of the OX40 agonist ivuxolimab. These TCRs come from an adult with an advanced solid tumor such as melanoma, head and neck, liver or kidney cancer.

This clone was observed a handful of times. The CDR3 reads CASSDLGQGSPYTEAFF. In DNA form, the CDR3 reads TGTGCCAGCAGTGATTTGGGACAGGGGTCGCCCTACACTGAAGCTTTCTTT. V and J are TRBV2 and TRBJ1-1, with TRBD1 matching over 10 bases. The CDR3 spans 17 residues. V gave up 3 bases and J gave up 3 bases; unmatched junction bases: 10. Germline values: CDR1 SNHLY, CDR2 FYNNEI. The entire variable domain, with the rest obtained from reference TRBV2 and TRBJ1-1, is as follows: EPEVTQTPSHQVTQMGQEVILRCVPISNHLYFYWYRQILGQKVEFLVSFYNNEISEKSEIFDDQFSVERPDGSNFTLKIRSTKLEDSAMYFCASSDLGQGSPYTEAFFGQGTRLTVV.

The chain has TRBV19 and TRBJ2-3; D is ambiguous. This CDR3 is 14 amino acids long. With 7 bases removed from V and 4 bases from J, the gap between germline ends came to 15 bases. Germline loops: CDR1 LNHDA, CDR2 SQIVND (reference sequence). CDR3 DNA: TGTGCCAGTACCCCCGTCGACGGATCAGATACGCAGTATTTT. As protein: CASTPVDGSDTQYF.

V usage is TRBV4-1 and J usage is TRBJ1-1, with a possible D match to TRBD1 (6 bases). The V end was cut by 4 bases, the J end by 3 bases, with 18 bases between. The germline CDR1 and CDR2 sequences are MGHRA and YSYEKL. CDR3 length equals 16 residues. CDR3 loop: CASSPVGGAGYTEAFF. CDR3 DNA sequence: TGCGCCAGCAGCCCCGTGGGGGGGGCCGGGTACACTGAAGCTTTCTTT.

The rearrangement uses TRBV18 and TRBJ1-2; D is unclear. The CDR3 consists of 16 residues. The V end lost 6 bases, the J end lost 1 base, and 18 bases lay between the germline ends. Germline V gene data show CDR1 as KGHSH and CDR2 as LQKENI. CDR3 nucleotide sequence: TGTGCCAGCTCCCCGCGGAGGGAGACCGTTAACTATGGCTACACCTTC. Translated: CASSPRRETVNYGYTF.

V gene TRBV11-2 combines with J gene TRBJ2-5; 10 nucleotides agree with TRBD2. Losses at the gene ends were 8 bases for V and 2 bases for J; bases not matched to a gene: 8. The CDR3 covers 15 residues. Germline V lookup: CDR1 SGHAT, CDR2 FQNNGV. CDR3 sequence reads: CASGASGSLQETQYF. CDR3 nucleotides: TGTGCCAGCGGGGCTAGCGGGAGCCTTCAAGAGACCCAGTACTTC.

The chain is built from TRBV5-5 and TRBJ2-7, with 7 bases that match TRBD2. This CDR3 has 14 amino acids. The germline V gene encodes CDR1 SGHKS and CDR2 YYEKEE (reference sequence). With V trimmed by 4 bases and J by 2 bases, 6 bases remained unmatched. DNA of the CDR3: TGTGCCAGCAGCCAGGAGCGGGGAACCTACGAGCAGTACTTC. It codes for CASSQERGTYEQYF.

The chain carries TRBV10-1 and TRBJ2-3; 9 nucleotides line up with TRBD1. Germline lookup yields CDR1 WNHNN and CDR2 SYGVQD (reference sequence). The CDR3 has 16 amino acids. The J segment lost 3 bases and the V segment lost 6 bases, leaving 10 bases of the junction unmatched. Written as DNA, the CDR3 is TGCGCCAGCAGAATCCACAGGGGGCCCCGTACAGATACGCAGTATTTT. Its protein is CASRIHRGPRTDTQYF.

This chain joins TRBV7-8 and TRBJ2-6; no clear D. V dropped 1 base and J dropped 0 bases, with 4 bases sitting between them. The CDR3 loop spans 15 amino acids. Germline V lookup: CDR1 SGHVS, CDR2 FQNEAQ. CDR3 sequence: CASSLGGSGANVLTF. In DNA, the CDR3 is TGTGCCAGCAGCTTAGGCGGCTCTGGGGCCAACGTCCTGACTTTC.

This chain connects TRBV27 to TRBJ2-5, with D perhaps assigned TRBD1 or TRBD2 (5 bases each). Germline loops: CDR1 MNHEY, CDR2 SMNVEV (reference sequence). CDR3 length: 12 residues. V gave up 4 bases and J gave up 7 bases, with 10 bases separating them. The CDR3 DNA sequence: TGTGCCAGCAGTTCCGCAGGGAGGACCCAGTACTTC. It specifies CASSSAGRTQYF.

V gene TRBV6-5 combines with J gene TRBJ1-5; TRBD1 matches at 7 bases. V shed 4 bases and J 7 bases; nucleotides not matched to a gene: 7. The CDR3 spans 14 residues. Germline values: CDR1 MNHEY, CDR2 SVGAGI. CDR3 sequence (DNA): TGTGCCAGCAGTTCGGCAGGGGGTCGACAGCCCCAGCATTTT. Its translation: CASSSAGGRQPQHF.

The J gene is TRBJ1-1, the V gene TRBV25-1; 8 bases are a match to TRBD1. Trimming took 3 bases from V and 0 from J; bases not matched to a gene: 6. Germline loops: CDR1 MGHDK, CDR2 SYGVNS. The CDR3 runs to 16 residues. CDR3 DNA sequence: TGTGCCAGCAGTGATAGGACAGGGTTTTTGAACACTGAAGCTTTCTTT. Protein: CASSDRTGFLNTEAFF.

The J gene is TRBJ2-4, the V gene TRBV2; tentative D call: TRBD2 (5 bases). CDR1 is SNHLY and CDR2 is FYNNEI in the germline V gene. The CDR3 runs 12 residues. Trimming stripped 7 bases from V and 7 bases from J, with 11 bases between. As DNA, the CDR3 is TGTGCCAGCATCGGGGTCACCAACATTCAGTACTTC. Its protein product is CASIGVTNIQYF.

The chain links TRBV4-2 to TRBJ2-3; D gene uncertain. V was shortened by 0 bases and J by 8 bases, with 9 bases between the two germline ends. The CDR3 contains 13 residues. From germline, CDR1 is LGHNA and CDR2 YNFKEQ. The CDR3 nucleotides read TGTGCCAGCAGCCAAGAGTCCGGATTTACGCAGTATTTT. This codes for CASSQESGFTQYF.

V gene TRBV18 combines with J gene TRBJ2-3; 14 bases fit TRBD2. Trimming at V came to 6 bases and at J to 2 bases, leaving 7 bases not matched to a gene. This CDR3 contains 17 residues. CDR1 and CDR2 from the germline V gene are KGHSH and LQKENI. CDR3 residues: CASSSPGLAGATDTQYF. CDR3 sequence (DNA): TGTGCCAGCTCGTCACCGGGACTAGCGGGAGCCACAGATACGCAGTATTTT.

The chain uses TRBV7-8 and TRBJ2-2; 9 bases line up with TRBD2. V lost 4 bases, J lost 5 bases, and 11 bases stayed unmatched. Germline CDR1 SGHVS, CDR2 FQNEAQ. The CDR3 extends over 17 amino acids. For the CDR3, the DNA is TGTGCCAGCAGCTCTCTAGCCGGACTAGCGCCGACCGGGGAGCTGTTTTTT. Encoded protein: CASSSLAGLAPTGELFF.

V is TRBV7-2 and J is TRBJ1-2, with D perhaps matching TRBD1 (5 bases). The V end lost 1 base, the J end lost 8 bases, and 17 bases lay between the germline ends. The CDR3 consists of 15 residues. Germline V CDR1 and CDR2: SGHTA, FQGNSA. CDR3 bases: TGTGCCAGCAGCTTAGGCGGGACGGGGCCTCTCGGCTACACCTTC. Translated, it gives CASSLGGTGPLGYTF. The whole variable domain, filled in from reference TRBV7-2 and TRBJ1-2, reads GAGVSQSPSNKVTEKGKDVELRCDPISGHTALYWYRQSLGQGLEFLIYFQGNSAPDKSGLPSDRFSAERTGGSVSTLTIQRTQQEDSAVYLCASSLGGTGPLGYTFGSGTRLTVV.